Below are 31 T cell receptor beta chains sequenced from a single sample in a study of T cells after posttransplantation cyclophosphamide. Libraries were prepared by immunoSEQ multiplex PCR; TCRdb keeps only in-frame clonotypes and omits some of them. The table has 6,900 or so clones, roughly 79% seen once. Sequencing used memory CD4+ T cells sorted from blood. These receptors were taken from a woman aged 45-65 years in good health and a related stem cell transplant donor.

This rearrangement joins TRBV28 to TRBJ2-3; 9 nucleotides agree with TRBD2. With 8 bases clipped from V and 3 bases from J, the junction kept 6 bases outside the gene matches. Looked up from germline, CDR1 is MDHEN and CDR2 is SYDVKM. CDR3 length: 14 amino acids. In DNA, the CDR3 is TGTGCCAGCGCGGGAGGGCCCGGGACAGATACGCAGTATTTT. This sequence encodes CASAGGPGTDTQYF.

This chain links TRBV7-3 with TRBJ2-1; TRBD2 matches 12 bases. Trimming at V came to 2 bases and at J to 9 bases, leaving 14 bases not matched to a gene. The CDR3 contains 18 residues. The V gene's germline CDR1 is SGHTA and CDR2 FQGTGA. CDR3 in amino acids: CASSLRTGTSGPDSEQFF. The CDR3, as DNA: TGTGCCAGCAGCTTACGGACGGGGACTAGCGGGCCAGACAGTGAGCAGTTCTTC.

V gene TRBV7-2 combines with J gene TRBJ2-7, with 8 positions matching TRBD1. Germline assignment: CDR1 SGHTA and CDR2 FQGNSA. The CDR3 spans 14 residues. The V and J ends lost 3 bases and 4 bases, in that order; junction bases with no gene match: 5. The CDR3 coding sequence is TGTGCCAGCAGCTTGCCTCAGGGGGCGTACGAGCAGTACTTC. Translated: CASSLPQGAYEQYF.

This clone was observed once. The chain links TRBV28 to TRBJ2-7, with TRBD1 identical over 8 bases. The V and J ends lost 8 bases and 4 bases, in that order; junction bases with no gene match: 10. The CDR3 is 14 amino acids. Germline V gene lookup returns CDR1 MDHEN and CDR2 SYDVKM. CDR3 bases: TGTGCCAGCGTTTGGGCAGGGGGCGTTTACGAGCAGTACTTC. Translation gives CASVWAGGVYEQYF.

The CDR3 protein is CASSLEPGPYEQYF. The CDR3 DNA reads as TGTGCCAGCAGCTTAGAGCCAGGGCCCTACGAGCAGTACTTC. The gene calls are TRBV7-3 and TRBJ2-7; possibly TRBD1 for D (5 bases). CDR1 SGHTA and CDR2 FQGTGA come from the germline V gene. CDR3 length: 14 residues. The V and J ends lost 2 bases and 2 bases respectively, with 10 bases between them.

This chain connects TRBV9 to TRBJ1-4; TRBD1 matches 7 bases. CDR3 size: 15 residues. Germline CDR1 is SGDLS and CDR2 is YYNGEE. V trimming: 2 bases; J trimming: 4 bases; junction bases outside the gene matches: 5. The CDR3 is CASSVTGAFNEKLFF. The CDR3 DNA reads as TGTGCCAGCAGCGTCACAGGGGCCTTTAATGAAAAACTGTTTTTT. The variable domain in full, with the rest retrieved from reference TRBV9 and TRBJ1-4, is DSGVTQTPKHLITATGQRVTLRCSPRSGDLSVYWYQQSLDQGLQFLIQYYNGEERAKGNILERFSAQQFPDLHSELNLSSLELGDSALYFCASSVTGAFNEKLFFGSGTQLSVL.

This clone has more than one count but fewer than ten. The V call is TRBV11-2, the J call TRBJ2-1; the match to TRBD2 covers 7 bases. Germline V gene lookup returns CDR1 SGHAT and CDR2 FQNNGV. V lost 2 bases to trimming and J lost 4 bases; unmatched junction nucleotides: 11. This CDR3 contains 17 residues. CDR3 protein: CASSLIWAGDGYNEQFF. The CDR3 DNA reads TGTGCCAGCAGCTTAATCTGGGCGGGAGATGGGTACAATGAGCAGTTCTTC.

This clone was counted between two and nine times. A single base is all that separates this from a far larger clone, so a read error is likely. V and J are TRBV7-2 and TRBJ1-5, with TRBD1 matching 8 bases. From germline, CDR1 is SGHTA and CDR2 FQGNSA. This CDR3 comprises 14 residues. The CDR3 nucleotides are TGTGCCAGCAGCTCACAGGGGGGGGGTCAGCTCCAGCATTTT. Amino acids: CASSSQGGGQLQHF.

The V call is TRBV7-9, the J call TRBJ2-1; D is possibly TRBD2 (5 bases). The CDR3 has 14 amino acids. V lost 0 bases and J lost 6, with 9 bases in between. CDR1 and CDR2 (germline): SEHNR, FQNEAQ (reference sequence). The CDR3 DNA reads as TGTGCCAGCAGCTTAGCTGAGGGTATCAATGAGCAGTTCTTC. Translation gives CASSLAEGINEQFF.

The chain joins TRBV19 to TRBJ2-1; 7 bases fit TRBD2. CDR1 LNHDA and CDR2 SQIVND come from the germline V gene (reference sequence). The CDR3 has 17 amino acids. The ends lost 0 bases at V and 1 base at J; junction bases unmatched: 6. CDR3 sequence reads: CASSIDHREVSYNEQFF. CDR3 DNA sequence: TGTGCCAGTAGTATAGATCACCGGGAGGTGTCCTACAATGAGCAGTTCTTC.

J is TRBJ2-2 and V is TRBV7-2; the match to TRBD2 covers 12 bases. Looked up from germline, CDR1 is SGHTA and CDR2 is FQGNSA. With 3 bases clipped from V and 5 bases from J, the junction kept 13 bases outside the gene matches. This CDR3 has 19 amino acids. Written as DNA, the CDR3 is TGTGCCAGCAGCTTTGAGACTAGCGGGAGAGTAGGAGGTACCGGGGAGCTGTTTTTT. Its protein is CASSFETSGRVGGTGELFF.

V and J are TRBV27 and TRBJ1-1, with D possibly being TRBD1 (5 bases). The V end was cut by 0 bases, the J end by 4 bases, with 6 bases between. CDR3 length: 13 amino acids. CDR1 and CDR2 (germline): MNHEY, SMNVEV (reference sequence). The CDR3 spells CASSLSQGTEAFF. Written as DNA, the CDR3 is TGTGCCAGCAGTTTATCGCAGGGCACTGAAGCTTTCTTT.

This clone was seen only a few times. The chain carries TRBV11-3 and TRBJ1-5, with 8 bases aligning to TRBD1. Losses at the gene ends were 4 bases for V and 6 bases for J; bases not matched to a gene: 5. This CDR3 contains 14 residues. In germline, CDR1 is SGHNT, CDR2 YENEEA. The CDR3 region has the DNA TGTGCCAGCAGCTCACAGGGGGGGGGTCAGCCCCAGCATTTT. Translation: CASSSQGGGQPQHF.

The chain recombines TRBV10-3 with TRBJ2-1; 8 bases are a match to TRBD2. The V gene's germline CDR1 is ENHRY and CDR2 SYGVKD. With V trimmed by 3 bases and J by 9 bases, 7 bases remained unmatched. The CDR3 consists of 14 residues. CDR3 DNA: TGTGCCATCAGTGAATCGGGAGGGGGTTTTGAGCAGTTCTTC. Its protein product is CAISESGGGFEQFF.

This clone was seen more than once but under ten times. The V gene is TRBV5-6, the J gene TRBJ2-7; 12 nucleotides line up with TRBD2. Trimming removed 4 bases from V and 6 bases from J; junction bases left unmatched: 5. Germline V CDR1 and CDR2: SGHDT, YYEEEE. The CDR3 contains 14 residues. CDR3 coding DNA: TGTGCCAGCAGCGTGACTAGCGGGAGAGGCGAGCAGTACTTC. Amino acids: CASSVTSGRGEQYF.

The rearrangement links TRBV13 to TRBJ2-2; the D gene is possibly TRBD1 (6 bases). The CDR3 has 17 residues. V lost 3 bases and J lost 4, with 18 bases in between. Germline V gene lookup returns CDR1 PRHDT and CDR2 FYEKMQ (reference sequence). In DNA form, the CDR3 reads TGTGCCAGCAGCTTCCTCCCTCTGGACAGCGGCACCGGGGAGCTGTTTTTT. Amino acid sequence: CASSFLPLDSGTGELFF.

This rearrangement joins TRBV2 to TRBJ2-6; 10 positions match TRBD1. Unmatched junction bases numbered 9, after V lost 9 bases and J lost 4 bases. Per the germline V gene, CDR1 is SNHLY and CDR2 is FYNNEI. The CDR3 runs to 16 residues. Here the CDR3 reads CASTGTGDDGANVLTF. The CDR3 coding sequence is TGTGCCAGTACCGGGACAGGGGACGACGGGGCCAACGTCCTGACTTTC. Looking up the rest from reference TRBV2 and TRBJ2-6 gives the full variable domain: EPEVTQTPSHQVTQMGQEVILRCVPISNHLYFYWYRQILGQKVEFLVSFYNNEISEKSEIFDDQFSVERPDGSNFTLKIRSTKLEDSAMYFCASTGTGDDGANVLTFGAGSRLTVL.

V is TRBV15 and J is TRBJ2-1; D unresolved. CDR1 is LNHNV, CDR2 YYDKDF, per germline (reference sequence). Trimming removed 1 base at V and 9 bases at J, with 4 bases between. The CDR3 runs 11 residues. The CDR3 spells CATSRGAEQFF. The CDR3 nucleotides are TGTGCCACCAGCAGAGGAGCTGAGCAGTTCTTC.

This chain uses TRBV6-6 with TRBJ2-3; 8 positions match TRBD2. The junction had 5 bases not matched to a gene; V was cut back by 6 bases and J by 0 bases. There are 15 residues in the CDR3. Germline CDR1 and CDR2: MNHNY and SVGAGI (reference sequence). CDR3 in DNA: TGTGCCAGCAGAACCACTAGCGGTAGCACAGATACGCAGTATTTT. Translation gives CASRTTSGSTDTQYF.

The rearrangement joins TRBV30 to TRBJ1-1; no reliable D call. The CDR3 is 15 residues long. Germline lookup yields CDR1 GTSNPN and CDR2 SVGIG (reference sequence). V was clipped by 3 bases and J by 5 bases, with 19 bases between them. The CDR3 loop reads CAWRRGIQVGTEAFF. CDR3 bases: TGTGCCTGGAGGCGAGGAATACAAGTCGGGACTGAAGCTTTCTTT. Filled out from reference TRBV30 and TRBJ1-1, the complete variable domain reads SQTIHQWPATLVQPVGSPLSLECTVEGTSNPNLYWYRQAAGRGLQLLFYSVGIGQISSEVPQNLSASRPQDRQFILSSKKLLLSDSGFYLCAWRRGIQVGTEAFFGQGTRLTVV.

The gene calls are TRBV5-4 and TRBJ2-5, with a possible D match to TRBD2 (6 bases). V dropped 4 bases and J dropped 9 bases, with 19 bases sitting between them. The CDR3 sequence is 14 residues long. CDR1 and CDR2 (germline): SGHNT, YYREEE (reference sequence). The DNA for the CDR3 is TGTGCCAGCAGCGCCGGGAGCCGGCCGGGGGCCCAGTACTTC. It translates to CASSAGSRPGAQYF. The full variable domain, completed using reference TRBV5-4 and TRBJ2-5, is ETGVTQSPTHLIKTRGQQVTLRCSSQSGHNTVSWYQQALGQGPQFIFQYYREEENGRGNFPPRFSGLQFPNYSSELNVNALELDDSALYLCASSAGSRPGAQYFGPGTRLLVL.

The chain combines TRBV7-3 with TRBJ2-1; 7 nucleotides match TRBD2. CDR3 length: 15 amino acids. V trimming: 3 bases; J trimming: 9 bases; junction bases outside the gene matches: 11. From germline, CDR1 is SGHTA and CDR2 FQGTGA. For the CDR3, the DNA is TGTGCCAGCAGCTTCGGGTCGGGAGGACTGGGTGAGCAGTTCTTC. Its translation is CASSFGSGGLGEQFF.

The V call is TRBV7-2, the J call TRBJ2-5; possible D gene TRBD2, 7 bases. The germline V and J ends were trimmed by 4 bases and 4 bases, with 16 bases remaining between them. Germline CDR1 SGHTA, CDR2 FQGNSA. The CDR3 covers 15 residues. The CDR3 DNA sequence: TGTGCCAGCAGCTCCATGGGGGGGCAGGCAGAGACCCAGTACTTC. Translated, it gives CASSSMGGQAETQYF. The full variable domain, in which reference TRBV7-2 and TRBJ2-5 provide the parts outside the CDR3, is GAGVSQSPSNKVTEKGKDVELRCDPISGHTALYWYRQSLGQGLEFLIYFQGNSAPDKSGLPSDRFSAERTGGSVSTLTIQRTQQEDSAVYLCASSSMGGQAETQYFGPGTRLLVL.

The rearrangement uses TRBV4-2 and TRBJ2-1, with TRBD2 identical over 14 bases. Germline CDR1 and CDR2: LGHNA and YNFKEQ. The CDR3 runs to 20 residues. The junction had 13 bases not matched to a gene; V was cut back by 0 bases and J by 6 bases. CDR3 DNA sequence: TGTGCCAGCAGCCAAGATTTGAGGGGACTAGCGGGAGCACGGATCAATGAGCAGTTCTTC. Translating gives CASSQDLRGLAGARINEQFF.

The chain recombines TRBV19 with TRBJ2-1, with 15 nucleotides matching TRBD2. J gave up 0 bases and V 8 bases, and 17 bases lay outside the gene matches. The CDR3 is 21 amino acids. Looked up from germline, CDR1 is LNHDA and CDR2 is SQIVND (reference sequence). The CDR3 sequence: CASVATGLAGGQRISYNEQFF. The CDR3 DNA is TGTGCCAGTGTTGCCACGGGACTAGCGGGAGGACAACGAATCTCCTACAATGAGCAGTTCTTC.

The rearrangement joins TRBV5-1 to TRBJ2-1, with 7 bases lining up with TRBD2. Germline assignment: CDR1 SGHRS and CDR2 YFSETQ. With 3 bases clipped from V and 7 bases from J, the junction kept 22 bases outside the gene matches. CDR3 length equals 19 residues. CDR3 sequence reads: CASSSNPIAGEVRANEQFF. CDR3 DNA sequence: TGCGCCAGCAGCTCGAACCCCATTGCGGGAGAAGTTCGTGCGAATGAGCAGTTCTTC.

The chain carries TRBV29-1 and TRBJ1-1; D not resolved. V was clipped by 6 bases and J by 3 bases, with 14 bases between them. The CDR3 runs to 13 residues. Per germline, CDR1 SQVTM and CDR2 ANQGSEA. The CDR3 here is CSVGSSADTEAFF. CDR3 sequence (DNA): TGCAGCGTGGGGAGCTCAGCGGACACTGAAGCTTTCTTT.

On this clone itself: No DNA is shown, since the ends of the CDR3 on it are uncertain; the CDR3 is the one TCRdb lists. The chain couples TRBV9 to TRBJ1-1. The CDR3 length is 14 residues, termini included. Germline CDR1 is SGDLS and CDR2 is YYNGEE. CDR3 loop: CASSVGPGTVETFF.

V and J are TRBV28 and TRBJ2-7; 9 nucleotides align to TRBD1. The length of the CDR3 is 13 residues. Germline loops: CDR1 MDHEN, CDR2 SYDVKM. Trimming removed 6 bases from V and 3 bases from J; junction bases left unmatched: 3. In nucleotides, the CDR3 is TGTGCCAGCAGACGGGACAGGGTCTACGAGCAGTACTTC. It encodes CASRRDRVYEQYF.

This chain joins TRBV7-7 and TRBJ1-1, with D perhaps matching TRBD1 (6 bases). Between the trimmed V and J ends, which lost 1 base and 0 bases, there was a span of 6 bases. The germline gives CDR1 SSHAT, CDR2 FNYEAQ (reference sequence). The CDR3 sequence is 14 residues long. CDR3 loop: CASSLGGLNTEAFF. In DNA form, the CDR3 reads TGTGCCAGCAGCTTAGGGGGGCTGAACACTGAAGCTTTCTTT.

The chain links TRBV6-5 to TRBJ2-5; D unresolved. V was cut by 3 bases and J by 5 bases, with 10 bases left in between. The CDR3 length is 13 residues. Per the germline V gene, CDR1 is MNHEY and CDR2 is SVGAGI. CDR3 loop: CASSYQASETQYF. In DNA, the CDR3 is TGTGCCAGCAGTTATCAGGCGTCGGAGACCCAGTACTTC.